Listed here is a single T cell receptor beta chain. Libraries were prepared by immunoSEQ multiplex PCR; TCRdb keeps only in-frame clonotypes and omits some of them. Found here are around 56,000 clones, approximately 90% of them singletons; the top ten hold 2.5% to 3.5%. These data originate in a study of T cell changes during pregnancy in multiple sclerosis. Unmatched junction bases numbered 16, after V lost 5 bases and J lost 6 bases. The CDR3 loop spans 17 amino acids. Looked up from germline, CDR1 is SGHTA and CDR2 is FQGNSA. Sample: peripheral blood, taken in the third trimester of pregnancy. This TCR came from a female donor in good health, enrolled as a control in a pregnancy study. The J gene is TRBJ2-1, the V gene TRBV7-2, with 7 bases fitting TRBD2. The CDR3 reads CASSIRESSGSLNEQFF. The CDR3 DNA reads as TGTGCCAGCAGCATTAGAGAGAGTAGCGGGTCTCTCAATGAGCAGTTCTTC.